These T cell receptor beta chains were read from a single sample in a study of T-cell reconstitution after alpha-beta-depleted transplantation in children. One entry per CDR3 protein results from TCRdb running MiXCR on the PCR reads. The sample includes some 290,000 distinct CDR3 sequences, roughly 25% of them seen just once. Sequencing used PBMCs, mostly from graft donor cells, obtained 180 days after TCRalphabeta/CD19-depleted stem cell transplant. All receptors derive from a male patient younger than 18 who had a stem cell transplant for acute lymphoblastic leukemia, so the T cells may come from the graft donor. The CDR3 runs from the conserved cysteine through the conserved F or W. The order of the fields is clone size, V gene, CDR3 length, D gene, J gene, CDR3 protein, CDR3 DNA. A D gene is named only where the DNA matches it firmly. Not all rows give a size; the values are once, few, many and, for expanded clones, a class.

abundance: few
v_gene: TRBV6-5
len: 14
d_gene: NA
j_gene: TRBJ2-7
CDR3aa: CASSYSTRSYEQYF
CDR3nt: TGTGCCAGCAGTTACTCGACTAGGTCCTACGAGCAGTACTTC

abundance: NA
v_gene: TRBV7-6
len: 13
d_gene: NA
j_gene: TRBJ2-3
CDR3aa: CASSLYGADTQYF
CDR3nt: TGTGCCAGCAGCTTATACGGGGCAGATACGCAGTATTTT

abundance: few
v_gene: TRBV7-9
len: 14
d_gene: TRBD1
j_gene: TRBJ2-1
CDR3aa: CASSPGTGGHEQFF
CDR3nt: TGTGCCAGCAGCCCCGGGACAGGGGGCCATGAGCAGTTCTTC

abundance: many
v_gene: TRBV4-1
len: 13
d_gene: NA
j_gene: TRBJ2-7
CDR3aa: CASSQASSYEQYF
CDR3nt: TGCGCCAGCAGCCAAGCGTCCTCCTACGAGCAGTACTTC

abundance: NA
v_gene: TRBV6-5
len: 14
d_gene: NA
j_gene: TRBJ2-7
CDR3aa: CASSYEGVGYEQYF
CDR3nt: TGTGCCAGCAGTTACGAAGGGGTGGGCTACGAGCAGTACTTC

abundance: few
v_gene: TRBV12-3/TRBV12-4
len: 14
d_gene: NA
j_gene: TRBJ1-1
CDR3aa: CASSPGERRTEAFF
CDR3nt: TGTGCCAGCAGCCCAGGGGAACGGCGGACTGAAGCTTTCTTT

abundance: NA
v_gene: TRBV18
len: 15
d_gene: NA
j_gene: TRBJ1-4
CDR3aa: CASSPLLATNEKLFF
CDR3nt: TGTGCCAGCTCACCACTTTTAGCAACTAATGAAAAACTGTTTTTT

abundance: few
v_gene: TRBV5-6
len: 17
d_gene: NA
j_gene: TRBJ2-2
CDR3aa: CASSPTEAALFTGELFF
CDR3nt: TGTGCCAGCAGCCCGACAGAGGCCGCACTTTTCACCGGGGAGCTGTTTTTT

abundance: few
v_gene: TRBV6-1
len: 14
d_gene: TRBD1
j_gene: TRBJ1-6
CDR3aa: CASRWTGEGSPLHF
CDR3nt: TGTGCCAGCAGGTGGACAGGGGAGGGTTCACCCCTCCACTTT

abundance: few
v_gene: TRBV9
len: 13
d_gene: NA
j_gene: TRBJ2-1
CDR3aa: CASSVDRAHEQFF
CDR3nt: TGTGCCAGCAGCGTAGACAGGGCCCATGAGCAGTTCTTC

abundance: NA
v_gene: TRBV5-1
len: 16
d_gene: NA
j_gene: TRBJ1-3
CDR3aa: CASSLGSGTKGNTIYF
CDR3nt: TGCGCCAGCAGCTTGGGGTCGGGGACGAAGGGAAACACCATATATTTT

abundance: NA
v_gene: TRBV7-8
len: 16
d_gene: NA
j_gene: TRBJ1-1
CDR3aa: CASNTRTGQLNTEAFF
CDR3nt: TGTGCCAGCAACACCCGGACCGGACAGCTCAACACTGAAGCTTTCTTT

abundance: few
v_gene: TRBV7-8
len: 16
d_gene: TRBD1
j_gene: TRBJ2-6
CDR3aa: CASKGQGAYGANVLTF
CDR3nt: TGTGCCAGCAAGGGACAGGGGGCGTATGGGGCCAACGTCCTGACTTTC

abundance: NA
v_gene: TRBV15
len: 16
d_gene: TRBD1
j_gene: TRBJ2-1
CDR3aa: CATSRDHARQGREQFF
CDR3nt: TGTGCCACCAGCAGAGATCACGCCCGACAGGGACGTGAGCAGTTCTTC

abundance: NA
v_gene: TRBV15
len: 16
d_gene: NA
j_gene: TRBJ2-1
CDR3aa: CATSRETGGSYNEQFF
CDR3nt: TGTGCCACCAGCAGAGAAACTGGGGGCTCCTACAATGAGCAGTTCTTC

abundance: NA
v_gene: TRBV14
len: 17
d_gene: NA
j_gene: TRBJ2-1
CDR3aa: CASSQLRLGDPYNEQFF
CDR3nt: TGTGCCAGCAGCCAACTACGACTAGGGGACCCCTACAATGAGCAGTTCTTC

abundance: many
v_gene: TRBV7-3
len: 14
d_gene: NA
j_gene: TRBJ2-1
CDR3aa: CASSLRAAYNEQFF
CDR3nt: TGTGCCAGCAGCTTAAGAGCCGCTTACAATGAGCAGTTCTTC

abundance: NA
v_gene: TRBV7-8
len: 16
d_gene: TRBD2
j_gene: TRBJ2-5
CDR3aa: CASSPTVGGGIETQYF
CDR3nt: TGTGCCAGCAGCCCTACTGTCGGCGGGGGGATAGAGACCCAGTACTTC

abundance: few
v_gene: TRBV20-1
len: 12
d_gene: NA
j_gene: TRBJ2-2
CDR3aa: CSARQGPGELFF
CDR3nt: TGCAGTGCTAGACAGGGACCCGGGGAGCTGTTTTTT

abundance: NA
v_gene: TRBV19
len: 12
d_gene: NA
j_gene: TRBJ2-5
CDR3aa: CASNTRGETQYF
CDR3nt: TGTGCCAGTAATACTAGGGGAGAGACCCAGTACTTC

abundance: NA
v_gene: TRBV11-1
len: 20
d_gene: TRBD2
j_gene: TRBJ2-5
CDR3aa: CASRGPGLAGGRPTAETQYF
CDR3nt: TGTGCCAGCAGGGGACCTGGACTAGCGGGAGGGAGGCCAACAGCAGAGACCCAGTACTTC

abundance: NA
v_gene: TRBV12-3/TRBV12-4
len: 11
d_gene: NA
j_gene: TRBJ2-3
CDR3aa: CASSLLNTQYF
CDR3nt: TGTGCCAGCAGTTTACTTAATACGCAGTATTTT

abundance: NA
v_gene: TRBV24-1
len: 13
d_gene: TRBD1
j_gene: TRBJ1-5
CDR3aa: CATSDDKGQALDF
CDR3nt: TGTGCCACCAGTGACGATAAGGGACAGGCCCTGGATTTT

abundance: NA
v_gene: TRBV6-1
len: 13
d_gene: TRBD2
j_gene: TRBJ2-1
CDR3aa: CASRGLAGYEQFF
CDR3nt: TGTGCCAGCAGGGGACTAGCGGGATATGAGCAGTTCTTC

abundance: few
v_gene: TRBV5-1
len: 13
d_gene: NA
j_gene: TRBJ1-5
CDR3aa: CASSWRGDQPQHF
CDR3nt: TGCGCCAGCAGCTGGAGGGGGGACCAGCCCCAGCATTTT

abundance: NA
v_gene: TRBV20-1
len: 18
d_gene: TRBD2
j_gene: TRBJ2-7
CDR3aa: CSARDPSGREGPYNEQYF
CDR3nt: TGCAGTGCTAGAGATCCTAGCGGGAGGGAGGGACCCTATAACGAGCAGTACTTC

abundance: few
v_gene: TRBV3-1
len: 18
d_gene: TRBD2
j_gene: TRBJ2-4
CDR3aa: CASSQVQGLAGEGNIQYF
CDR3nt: TGTGCCAGCAGCCAAGTCCAAGGACTAGCGGGAGAGGGAAACATTCAGTACTTC

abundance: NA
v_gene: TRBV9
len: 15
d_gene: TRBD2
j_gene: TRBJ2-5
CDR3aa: CASSVGSGVVETQYF
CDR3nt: TGTGCCAGCAGCGTAGGAAGCGGGGTGGTAGAGACCCAGTACTTC

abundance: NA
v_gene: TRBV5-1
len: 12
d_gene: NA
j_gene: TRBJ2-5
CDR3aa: CASSLSEAQGVF
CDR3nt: TGCGCCAGCAGCTTGAGCGAGGCCCAGGGTGTCTTC

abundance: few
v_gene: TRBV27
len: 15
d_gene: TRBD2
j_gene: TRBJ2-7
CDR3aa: CASTDILAISYEQYF
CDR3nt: TGTGCCAGCACCGACATACTAGCGATCTCCTACGAGCAGTACTTC

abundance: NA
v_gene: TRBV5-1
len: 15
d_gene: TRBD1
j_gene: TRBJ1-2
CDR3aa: CASSLNRGLNYGYTF
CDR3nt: TGCGCCAGCAGCTTGAACAGGGGGCTTAACTATGGCTACACTTTC

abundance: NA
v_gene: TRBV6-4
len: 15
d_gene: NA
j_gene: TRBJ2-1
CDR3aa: CASSEERLDYNEQFF
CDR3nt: TGTGCCAGCAGTGAGGAGAGACTAGACTACAATGAGCAGTTCTTC

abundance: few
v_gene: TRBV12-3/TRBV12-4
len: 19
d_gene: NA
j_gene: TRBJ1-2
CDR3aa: CASSFVDLALPHWAYGYTF
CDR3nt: TGTGCCAGCAGTTTCGTTGATTTAGCCCTCCCCCATTGGGCCTATGGCTACACCTTC

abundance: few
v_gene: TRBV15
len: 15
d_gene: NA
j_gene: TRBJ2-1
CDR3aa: CATSSDVSSYNEQFF
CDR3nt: TGTGCCACCAGCAGCGACGTGAGCTCCTACAATGAGCAGTTCTTC

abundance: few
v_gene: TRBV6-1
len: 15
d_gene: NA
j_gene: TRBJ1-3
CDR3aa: CASSRQSPLEHTIYF
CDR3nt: TGTGCCAGCAGTCGACAGTCTCCCTTGGAACACACCATATATTTT

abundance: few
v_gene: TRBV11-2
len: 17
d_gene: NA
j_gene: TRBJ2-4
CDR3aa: CASSSLGVWGGKNIQYF
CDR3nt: TGTGCCAGCAGCTCGCTTGGCGTGTGGGGTGGCAAAAACATTCAGTACTTC

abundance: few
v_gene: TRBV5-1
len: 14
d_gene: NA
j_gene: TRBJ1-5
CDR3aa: CASSLDSGNQPQHF
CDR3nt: TGCGCCAGCAGCTTGGACAGTGGCAATCAGCCCCAGCATTTT

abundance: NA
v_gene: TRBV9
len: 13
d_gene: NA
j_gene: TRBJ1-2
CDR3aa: CASSVEVDYGYTF
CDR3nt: TGTGCCAGCAGCGTAGAGGTGGACTATGGCTACACCTTC

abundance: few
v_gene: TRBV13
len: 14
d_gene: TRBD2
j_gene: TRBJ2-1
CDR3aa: CASRPGLGRNEQFF
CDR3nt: TGTGCCAGCAGGCCGGGACTAGGGAGGAATGAGCAGTTCTTC

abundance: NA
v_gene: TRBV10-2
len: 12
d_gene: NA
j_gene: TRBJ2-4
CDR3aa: CASWVSGDIQYF
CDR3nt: TGCGCCAGCTGGGTTTCAGGGGACATTCAGTACTTC

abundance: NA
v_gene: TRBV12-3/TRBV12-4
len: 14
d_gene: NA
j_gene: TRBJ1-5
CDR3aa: CASSFRVGNQPQHF
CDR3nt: TGTGCCAGCAGTTTCAGGGTGGGGAATCAGCCCCAGCATTTT

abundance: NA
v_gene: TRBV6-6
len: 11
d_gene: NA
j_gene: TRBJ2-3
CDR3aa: CASSSRDTQYF
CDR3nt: TGTGCCAGCAGTTCTAGAGATACGCAGTATTTT

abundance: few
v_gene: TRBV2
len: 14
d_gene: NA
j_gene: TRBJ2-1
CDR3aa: CASTLAVSYNEQFF
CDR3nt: TGTGCCAGCACCTTAGCGGTCTCCTACAATGAGCAGTTCTTC

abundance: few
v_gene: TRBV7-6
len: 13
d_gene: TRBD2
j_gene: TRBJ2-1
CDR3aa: CASSLGGRDEQFF
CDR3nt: TGTGCCAGCAGCTTAGGGGGGAGGGATGAGCAGTTCTTC

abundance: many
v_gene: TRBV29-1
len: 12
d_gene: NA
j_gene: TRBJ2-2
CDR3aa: CSFAASAGELFF
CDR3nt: TGCAGCTTTGCGGCTAGCGCCGGGGAGCTGTTTTTT

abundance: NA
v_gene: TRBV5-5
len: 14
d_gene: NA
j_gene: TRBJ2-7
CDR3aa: CASSSQGFTYEQYF
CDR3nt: TGTGCCAGCAGCTCCCAGGGTTTCACCTACGAGCAGTACTTC

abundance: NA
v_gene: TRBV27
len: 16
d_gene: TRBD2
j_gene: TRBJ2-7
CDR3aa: CASSFISGRRVYEQYF
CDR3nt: TGTGCCAGCAGTTTCATTAGCGGGAGAAGGGTCTACGAGCAGTACTTC

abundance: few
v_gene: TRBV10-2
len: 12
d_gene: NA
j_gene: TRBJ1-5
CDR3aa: CASSVGRQPQHF
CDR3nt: TGCGCCAGCAGTGTGGGGAGACAGCCCCAGCATTTT

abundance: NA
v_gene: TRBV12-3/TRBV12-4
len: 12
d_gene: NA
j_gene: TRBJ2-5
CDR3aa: CASSLRGKTQYF
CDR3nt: TGTGCCAGCAGTTTGAGGGGCAAGACCCAGTACTTC

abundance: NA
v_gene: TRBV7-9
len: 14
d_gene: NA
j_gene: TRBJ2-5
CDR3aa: CASSLGLEGETQYF
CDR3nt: TGTGCCAGCAGCTTAGGTCTGGAGGGGGAGACCCAGTACTTC

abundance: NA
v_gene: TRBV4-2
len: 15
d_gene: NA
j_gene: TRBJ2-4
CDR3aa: CASSQVAEAKNIQYF
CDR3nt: TGTGCCAGCAGCCAAGTAGCGGAAGCCAAAAACATTCAGTACTTC

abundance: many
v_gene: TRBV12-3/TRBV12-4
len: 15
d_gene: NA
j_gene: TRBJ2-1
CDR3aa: CASRDRLELYNEQFF
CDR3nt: TGTGCCAGCAGGGACCGTTTGGAACTATACAATGAGCAGTTCTTC